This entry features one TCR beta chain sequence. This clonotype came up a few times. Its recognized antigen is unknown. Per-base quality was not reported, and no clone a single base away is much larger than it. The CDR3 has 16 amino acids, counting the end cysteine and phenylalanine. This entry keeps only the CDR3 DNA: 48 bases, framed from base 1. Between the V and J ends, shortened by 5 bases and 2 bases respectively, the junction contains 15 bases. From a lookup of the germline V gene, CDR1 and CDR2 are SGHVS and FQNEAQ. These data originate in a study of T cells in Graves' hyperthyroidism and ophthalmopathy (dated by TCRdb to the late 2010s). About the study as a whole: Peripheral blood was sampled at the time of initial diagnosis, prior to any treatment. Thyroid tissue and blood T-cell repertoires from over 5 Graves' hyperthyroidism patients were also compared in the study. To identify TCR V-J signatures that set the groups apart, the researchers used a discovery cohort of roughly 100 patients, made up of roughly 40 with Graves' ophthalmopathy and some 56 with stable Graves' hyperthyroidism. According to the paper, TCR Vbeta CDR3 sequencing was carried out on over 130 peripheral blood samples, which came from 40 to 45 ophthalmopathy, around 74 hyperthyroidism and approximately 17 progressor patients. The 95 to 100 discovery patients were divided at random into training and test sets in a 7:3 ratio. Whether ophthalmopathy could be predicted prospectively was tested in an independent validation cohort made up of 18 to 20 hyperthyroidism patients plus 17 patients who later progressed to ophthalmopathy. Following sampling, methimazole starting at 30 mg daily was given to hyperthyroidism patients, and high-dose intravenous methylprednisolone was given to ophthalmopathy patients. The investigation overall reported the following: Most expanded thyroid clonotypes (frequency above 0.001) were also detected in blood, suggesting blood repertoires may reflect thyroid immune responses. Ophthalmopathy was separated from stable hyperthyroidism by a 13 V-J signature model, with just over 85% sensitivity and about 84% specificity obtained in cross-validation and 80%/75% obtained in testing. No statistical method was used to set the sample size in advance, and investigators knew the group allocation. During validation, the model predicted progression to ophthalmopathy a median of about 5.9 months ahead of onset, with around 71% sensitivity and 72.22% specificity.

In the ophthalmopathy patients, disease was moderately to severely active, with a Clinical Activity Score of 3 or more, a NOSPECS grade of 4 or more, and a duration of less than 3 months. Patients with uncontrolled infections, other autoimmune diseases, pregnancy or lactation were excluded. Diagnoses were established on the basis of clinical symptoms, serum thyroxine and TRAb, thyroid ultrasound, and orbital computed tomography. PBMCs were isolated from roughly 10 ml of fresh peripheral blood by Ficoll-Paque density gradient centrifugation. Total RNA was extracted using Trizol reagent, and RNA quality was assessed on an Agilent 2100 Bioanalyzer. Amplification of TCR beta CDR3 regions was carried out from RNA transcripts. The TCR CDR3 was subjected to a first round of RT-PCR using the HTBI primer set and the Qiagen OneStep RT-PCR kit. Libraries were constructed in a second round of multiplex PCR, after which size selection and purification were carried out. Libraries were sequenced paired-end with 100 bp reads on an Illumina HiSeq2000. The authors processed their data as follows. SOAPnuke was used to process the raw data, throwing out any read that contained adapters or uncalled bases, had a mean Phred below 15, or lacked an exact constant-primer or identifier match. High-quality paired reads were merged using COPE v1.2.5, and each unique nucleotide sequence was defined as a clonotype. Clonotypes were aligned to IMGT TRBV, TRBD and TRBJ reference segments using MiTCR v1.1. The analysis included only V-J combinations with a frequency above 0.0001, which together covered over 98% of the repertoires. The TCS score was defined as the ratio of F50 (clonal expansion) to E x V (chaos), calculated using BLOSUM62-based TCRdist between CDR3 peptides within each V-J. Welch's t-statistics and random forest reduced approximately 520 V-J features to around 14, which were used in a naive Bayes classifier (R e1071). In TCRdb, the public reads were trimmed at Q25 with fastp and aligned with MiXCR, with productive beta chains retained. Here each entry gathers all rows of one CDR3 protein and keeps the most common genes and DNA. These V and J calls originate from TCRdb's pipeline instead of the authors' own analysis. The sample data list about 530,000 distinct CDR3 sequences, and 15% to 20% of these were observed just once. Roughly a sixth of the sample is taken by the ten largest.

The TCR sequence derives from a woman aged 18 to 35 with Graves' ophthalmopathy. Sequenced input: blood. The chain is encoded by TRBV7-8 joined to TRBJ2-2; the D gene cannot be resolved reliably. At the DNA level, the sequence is TGTGCCAGCAGCCCTCATCGGTTACCCAACACCGGGGAGCTGTTTTTT. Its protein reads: CASSPHRLPNTGELFF.